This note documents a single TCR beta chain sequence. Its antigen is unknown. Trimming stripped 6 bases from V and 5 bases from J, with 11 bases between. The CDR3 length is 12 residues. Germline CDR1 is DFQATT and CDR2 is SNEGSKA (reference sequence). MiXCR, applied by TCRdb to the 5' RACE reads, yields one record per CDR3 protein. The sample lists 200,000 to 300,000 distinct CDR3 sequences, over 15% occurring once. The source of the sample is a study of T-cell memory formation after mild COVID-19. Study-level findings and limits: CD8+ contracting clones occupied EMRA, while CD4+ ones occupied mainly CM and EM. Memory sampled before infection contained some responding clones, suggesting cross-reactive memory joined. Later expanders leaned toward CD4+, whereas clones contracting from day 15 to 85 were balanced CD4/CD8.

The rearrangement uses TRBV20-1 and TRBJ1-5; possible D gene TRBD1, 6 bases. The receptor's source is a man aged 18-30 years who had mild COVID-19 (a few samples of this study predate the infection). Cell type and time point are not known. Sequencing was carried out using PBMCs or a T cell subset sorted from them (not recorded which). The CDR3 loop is CSAGGVYQPQHF. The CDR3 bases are TGCAGTGCAGGGGGAGTCTATCAGCCCCAGCATTTT.